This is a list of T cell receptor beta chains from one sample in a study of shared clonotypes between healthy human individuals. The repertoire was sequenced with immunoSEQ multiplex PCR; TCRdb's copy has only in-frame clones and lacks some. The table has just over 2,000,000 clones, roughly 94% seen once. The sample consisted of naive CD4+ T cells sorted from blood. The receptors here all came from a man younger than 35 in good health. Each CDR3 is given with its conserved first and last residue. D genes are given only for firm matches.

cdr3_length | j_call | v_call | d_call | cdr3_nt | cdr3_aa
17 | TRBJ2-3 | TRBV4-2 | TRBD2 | TGTGCCAGCAGCCCCTGGACTAGCGGGAGTTATACAGATACGCAGTATTTT | CASSPWTSGSYTDTQYF
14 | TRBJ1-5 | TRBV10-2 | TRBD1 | TGCGCCAGCAGCGCCGGGACAGAGAATCAGCCCCAGCATTTT | CASSAGTENQPQHF
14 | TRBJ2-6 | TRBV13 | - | TGTGCCAGCAGCGACCGCTCTGGGGCCAACGTCCTGACTTTC | CASSDRSGANVLTF
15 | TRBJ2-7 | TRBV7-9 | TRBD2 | TGTGCCAGCAGCCGAGAGGGAGGGGCCTACTACGAGCAGTACTTC | CASSREGGAYYEQYF
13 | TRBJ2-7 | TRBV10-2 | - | TGCGCCAGCGGGGGCGGGAGCTCCTACGAGCAGTACTTC | CASGGGSSYEQYF
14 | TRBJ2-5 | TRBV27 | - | TGTGCCAGCAGCCAACTCTCAGTCGGGTCGCCCCAGTACTTC | CASSQLSVGSPQYF
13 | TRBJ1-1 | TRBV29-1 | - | TGCAGCGTAACGACACAGCTGAACACTGAAGCTTTCTTT | CSVTTQLNTEAFF
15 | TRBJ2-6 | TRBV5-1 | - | TGCGCCAGCAGCATTTCGGACCCTCTGGCCAACGTCCTGACTTTC | CASSISDPLANVLTF
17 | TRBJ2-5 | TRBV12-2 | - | TGTGCAAGTCGCTTTAGGGACGTAGCGGGAGCTCGGGAGACCCAGTACTTC | CASRFRDVAGARETQYF
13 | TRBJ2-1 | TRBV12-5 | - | TGTGCTAGTGGTTTGGGTGGGTACAATGAGCAGTTCTTC | CASGLGGYNEQFF
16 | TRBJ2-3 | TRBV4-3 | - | TGCGCCAGCAGCCAAGGTGGGGGAATTAGCACAGATACGCAGTATTTT | CASSQGGGISTDTQYF
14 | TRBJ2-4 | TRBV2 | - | TGTGCCAGCAGTGAAGAGTTAGCCAAAAACATTCAGTACTTC | CASSEELAKNIQYF
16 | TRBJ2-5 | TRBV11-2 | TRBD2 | TGTGCCAGCAGTCAATCAGGGCGGGGGAAGAGAGAGACCCAGCACTTC | CASSQSGRGKRETQHF
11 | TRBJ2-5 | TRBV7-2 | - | TGTGCCAGCAGCTTCCTGGGGACCCAGTACTTC | CASSFLGTQYF
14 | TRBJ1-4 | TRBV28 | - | TGTGCCAGCAGTTTTGGTGCAACTAATGAAAAACTGTTTTTT | CASSFGATNEKLFF
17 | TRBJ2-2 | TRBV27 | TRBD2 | TGTGCCAGCCTTTCTGTAGCGGGGGCACTCAACACCGGGGAGCTGTTTTTT | CASLSVAGALNTGELFF